The 16 T cell receptor beta chains listed next were all sequenced from one sample in a study of PD-L1 blockade in urothelial cancer listed by TCRdb under 2017. Taken with the paper, the label for time point translates to: peripheral blood 6 weeks after treatment start. Libraries came from the immunoSEQ multiplex PCR assay. TCRdb holds this immuneACCESS table with in-frame rearrangements only. Some clones are missing; in checked studies, unresolved V genes explain under half, and the rest has no known cause. This sample has around 80,000 clones in its table, and around 90% of those were observed once. The ten largest make up roughly 0.8% of the sample. The specimen comprised PBMCs, sampled around atezolizumab (anti-PD-L1) treatment. The receptors here all came from a woman over 75 with urothelial cancer.

The chain has TRBV15 and TRBJ1-3; D is ambiguous. The CDR3 covers 18 residues. Trimming removed 0 bases at V and 2 bases at J, with 17 bases between. The germline V gene has CDR1 LNHNV and CDR2 YYDKDF (reference sequence). The CDR3 coding sequence is TGTGCCACCAGCAGAGATAATCCGGGGAAGATTGCTGGAAACACCATATATTTT. Amino acid sequence: CATSRDNPGKIAGNTIYF.

The chain has TRBV7-8 and TRBJ1-2; TRBD1 matches 8 bases. The CDR3 runs to 19 residues. CDR1 is SGHVS, CDR2 FQNEAQ, per germline. Germline trimming cut 1 base from V and 1 base from J; bases unmatched to any gene: 14. For the CDR3, the DNA is TGTGCCAGCAGCTTAGTCGTAATGCACCGGACAGGGCTTAACTATGGCTACACCTTC. Protein sequence: CASSLVVMHRTGLNYGYTF.

This clone was detected only a few times. The rearrangement uses TRBV9 and TRBJ2-7; tentative D call: TRBD2 (5 bases). The length of the CDR3 is 15 residues. Germline loops: CDR1 SGDLS, CDR2 YYNGEE. Trimming took 3 bases from V and 6 from J, leaving 19 bases between them. CDR3 sequence reads: CASSAAPTVGGEQYF. The CDR3 DNA follows: TGTGCCAGCAGCGCTGCTCCCACTGTAGGAGGCGAGCAGTACTTC.

The chain joins TRBV19 to TRBJ1-5; D is possibly TRBD1 (5 bases). The CDR3 has 16 residues. The germline V gene has CDR1 LNHDA and CDR2 SQIVND (reference sequence). The V end lost 1 base, the J end lost 1 base, and 11 bases lay between the germline ends. The CDR3 DNA reads as TGTGCCAGTAGTATAGCCCAGGGTTGGAGCAATCAGCCCCAGCATTTT. Translating it yields CASSIAQGWSNQPQHF.

This rearrangement joins TRBV11-3 to TRBJ2-5, with 7 bases aligning to TRBD2. The germline V gene encodes CDR1 SGHNT and CDR2 YENEEA. J lost 0 bases, V lost 3 bases, and 4 bases had no gene match. The CDR3 has 15 amino acids. The CDR3 sequence is CASSLGGSHQETQYF. CDR3 nucleotides: TGTGCCAGCAGCTTGGGCGGGAGCCACCAAGAGACCCAGTACTTC.

V gene TRBV28 combines with J gene TRBJ2-7; 7 bases agree with TRBD1. The CDR3 is 12 amino acids. The V gene end was trimmed by 8 bases and the J gene end by 2 bases; junction bases not matched to a gene: 3. Germline CDR1 MDHEN, CDR2 SYDVKM. CDR3 loop: CASRQGTYEQYF. The CDR3 DNA follows: TGTGCCAGCCGACAGGGCACCTACGAGCAGTACTTC.

This clone was found a few times. This chain uses TRBV29-1 with TRBJ2-1, with TRBD2 as a possible D gene (6 bases). V lost 2 bases and J lost 8, with 16 bases in between. Germline V gives CDR1 SQVTM, CDR2 ANQGSEA. The CDR3 is 14 amino acids. The chain's CDR3 is CSVERGPTGDEQFF. CDR3 DNA sequence: TGCAGCGTTGAACGTGGGCCGACGGGGGATGAGCAGTTCTTC.

The chain carries TRBV28 and TRBJ2-7, with 8 bases aligning to TRBD1. From germline, CDR1 is MDHEN and CDR2 SYDVKM. Trimming removed 6 bases from V and 6 bases from J; junction bases left unmatched: 7. This CDR3 region has 13 residues. CDR3: CASSRDRIAEQYF. In DNA, the CDR3 is TGTGCCAGCAGCCGGGACAGGATCGCCGAGCAGTACTTC.

The genes are TRBV6-5 and TRBJ2-1, with TRBD1 matching 7 bases. With V trimmed by 2 bases and J by 2 bases, 6 bases remained unmatched. Looked up from germline, CDR1 is MNHEY and CDR2 is SVGAGI. The length of the CDR3 is 16 residues. CDR3: CASSYRPGQTYNEQFF. The CDR3 DNA sequence: TGTGCCAGCAGTTACCGCCCGGGACAGACCTACAATGAGCAGTTCTTC.

V usage is TRBV18 and J usage is TRBJ1-2; 7 bases agree with TRBD1. Germline V CDR1 and CDR2: KGHSH, LQKENI. This CDR3 spans 15 amino acids. J lost 8 bases, V lost 5 bases, and 14 bases had no gene match. CDR3 amino acids: CASSVGTAVPLGYTF. CDR3 nucleotides: TGTGCCAGCTCAGTCGGGACAGCGGTTCCCCTGGGCTACACCTTC. Using reference TRBV18 and TRBJ1-2 for the parts outside the CDR3, the full variable domain is NAGVMQNPRHLVRRRGQEARLRCSPMKGHSHVYWYRQLPEEGLKFMVYLQKENIIDESGMPKERFSAEFPKEGPSILRIQQVVRGDSAAYFCASSVGTAVPLGYTFGSGTRLTVV.

The V and J genes are TRBV7-8 and TRBJ1-2, with D unresolved. Germline CDR1 and CDR2: SGHVS and FQNEAQ. V was pared by 0 bases and J by 2 bases, with 13 bases between. The CDR3 has 16 amino acids. CDR3 nucleotides: TGTGCCAGCAGCTTAGCGCAGCCGGGTCTGAACTATGGCTACACCTTC. Its translation: CASSLAQPGLNYGYTF.

This chain joins TRBV11-2 and TRBJ1-1; 7 positions match TRBD1. CDR1 SGHAT and CDR2 FQNNGV come from the germline V gene. The CDR3 totals 15 residues. Trimming cost V 5 bases and J 3 bases; bases outside gene matches: 9. The DNA for the CDR3 is TGTGCCAGCAGCCGAGCGGGCAGGGGGTACACTGAAGCTTTCTTT. This encodes CASSRAGRGYTEAFF.

The gene calls are TRBV30 and TRBJ1-1; unclear D gene. Germline V gene lookup returns CDR1 GTSNPN and CDR2 SVGIG (reference sequence). V was trimmed by 3 bases and J by 3 bases, leaving 11 bases between them. This CDR3 has 13 residues. The CDR3 nucleotides read TGTGCCTGGAGAGGGTCGGGAGACACTGAAGCTTTCTTT. Protein: CAWRGSGDTEAFF.

This clone was seen just once. The V gene is TRBV7-9, the J gene TRBJ2-7; TRBD2 might be the D (6 bases). The CDR3 sequence is 12 residues long. V lost 5 bases to trimming and J lost 6 bases, with 11 bases between them. Per the germline V gene, CDR1 is SEHNR and CDR2 is FQNEAQ (reference sequence). The CDR3 sequence is CASSLGTAEQYF. The CDR3 DNA is TGTGCCAGCAGCCTGGGGACTGCCGAGCAGTACTTC.

The CDR3 DNA follows: TGCGCCAGCAGCAGCGGAGCGGGGGAAACCTACGAGCAGTACTTC. Amino acids: CASSSGAGETYEQYF. The chain recombines TRBV5-1 with TRBJ2-7, with TRBD2 matching 8 bases. CDR3 size: 15 residues. After removal of 4 bases from V and 2 bases from J, the junction contained 8 bases not matched to a gene. Germline V CDR1 and CDR2: SGHRS, YFSETQ.

This sequence joins TRBV4-1 and TRBJ2-7, with 7 nucleotides matching TRBD2. In germline, CDR1 is MGHRA, CDR2 YSYEKL. This CDR3 has 15 residues. V lost 4 bases to trimming and J lost 2 bases; unmatched junction nucleotides: 8. CDR3 in DNA: TGCGCCAGCAGCCCACAGCGGACTAGGACCTACGAGCAGTACTTC. It encodes CASSPQRTRTYEQYF.